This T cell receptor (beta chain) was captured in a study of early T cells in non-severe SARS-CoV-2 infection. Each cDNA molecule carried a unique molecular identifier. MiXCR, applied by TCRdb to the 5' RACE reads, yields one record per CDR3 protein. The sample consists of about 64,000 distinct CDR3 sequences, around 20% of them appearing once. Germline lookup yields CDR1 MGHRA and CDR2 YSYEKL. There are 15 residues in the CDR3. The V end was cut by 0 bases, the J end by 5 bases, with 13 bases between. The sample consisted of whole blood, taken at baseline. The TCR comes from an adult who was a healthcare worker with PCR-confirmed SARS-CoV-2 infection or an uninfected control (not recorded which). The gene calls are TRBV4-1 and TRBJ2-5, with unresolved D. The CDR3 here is CASSQDLGQGETQYF. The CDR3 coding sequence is TGCGCCAGCAGCCAAGATCTGGGCCAAGGGGAGACCCAGTACTTC.